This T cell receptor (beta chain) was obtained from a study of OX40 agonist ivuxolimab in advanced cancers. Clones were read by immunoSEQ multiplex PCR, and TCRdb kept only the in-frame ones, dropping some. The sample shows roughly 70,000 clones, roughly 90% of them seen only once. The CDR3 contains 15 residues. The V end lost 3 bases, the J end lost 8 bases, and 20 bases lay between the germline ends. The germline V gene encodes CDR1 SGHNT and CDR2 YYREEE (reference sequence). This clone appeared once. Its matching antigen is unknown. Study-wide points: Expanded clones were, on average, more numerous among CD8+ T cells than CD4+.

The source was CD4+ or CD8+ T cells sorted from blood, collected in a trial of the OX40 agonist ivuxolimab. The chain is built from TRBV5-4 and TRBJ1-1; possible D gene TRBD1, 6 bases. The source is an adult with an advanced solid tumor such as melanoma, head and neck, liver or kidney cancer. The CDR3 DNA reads TGTGCCAGCAGCTCGACGAACCCAGGGGTAGGAGAAGCTTTCTTT. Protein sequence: CASSSTNPGVGEAFF.